Below, 12 T cell receptor beta chains from the same sample are listed, as sequenced in a study of spatial heterogeneity in lung cancer. Time point described: sample taken at primary tumor resection. One entry per CDR3 protein, called by TCRdb with MiXCR from the 5' RACE reads. This table has 20,000 to 25,000 distinct CDR3 sequences, over 5.5% appearing once. Sequenced here: PBMCs, sampled at surgery. The receptors were sampled from a male donor with early-stage non-small cell lung cancer.

The table lists this clonotype with a few counts. J is TRBJ2-2 and V is TRBV15; D gene unclear. V shed 1 base and J shed 3 bases, with 9 bases lying between them. CDR1 and CDR2 (germline): LNHNV, YYDKDF (reference sequence). CDR3 length: 15 amino acids. The CDR3 region has the DNA TGTGCCACCAGCAGAGGGGCCAGCTACACCGGGGAGCTGTTTTTT. Residues: CATSRGASYTGELFF.

This clonotype was seen repeatedly, ten times or more. The chain links TRBV5-1 to TRBJ2-5; 7 nucleotides agree with TRBD1. Germline V gene sequence: CDR1 SGHRS, CDR2 YFSETQ. The CDR3 runs 14 residues. The trim removed 7 bases at V and 2 bases at J, leaving 8 bases unmatched. The DNA for the CDR3 is TGCGCCAGCCGCCTTCAGGGACAGCAAGAGACCCAGTACTTC. Translating it yields CASRLQGQQETQYF.

This clonotype was detected ten times or more. This rearrangement joins TRBV7-8 to TRBJ2-3, with a tentative D call TRBD2 (5 bases). The CDR3 extends over 15 amino acids. V was pared by 4 bases and J by 0 bases, with 11 bases between. The germline V gene encodes CDR1 SGHVS and CDR2 FQNEAQ. DNA for the CDR3: TGTGCCAGCAGCTGGGTCGGGGTGAGCACAGATACGCAGTATTTT. This encodes CASSWVGVSTDTQYF. The entire variable domain, with the rest obtained from reference TRBV7-8 and TRBJ2-3, is as follows: GAGVSQSPRYKVAKRGQDVALRCDPISGHVSLFWYQQALGQGPEFLTYFQNEAQLDKSGLPSDRFFAERPEGSVSTLKIQRTQQEDSAVYLCASSWVGVSTDTQYFGPGTRLTVL.

This clonotype was observed many times. The V and J genes are TRBV10-3 and TRBJ1-2, with D possibly matching TRBD1 (5 bases). In germline, CDR1 is ENHRY, CDR2 SYGVKD. The CDR3 length is 16 residues. V lost 6 bases and J 4 bases, leaving 21 bases between the germline ends. The chain's CDR3 is CAIRAPGRELLYGYTF. Here the CDR3 DNA reads TGTGCCATCAGGGCCCCCGGCAGGGAACTCCTCTATGGCTACACCTTC.

This clonotype occurred many times. The rearrangement uses TRBV27 and TRBJ2-1, with TRBD1 matching over 10 bases. Unmatched junction bases numbered 13, after V lost 2 bases and J lost 9 bases. The CDR3 contains 17 residues. Per the germline V gene, CDR1 is MNHEY and CDR2 is SMNVEV (reference sequence). For the CDR3, the DNA is TGTGCCAGCAGTTTAGAGAGCATCCCGGGACAGGGGTTTGAGCAGTTCTTC. Amino acid sequence: CASSLESIPGQGFEQFF.

This clonotype has more than one count but fewer than ten. The V and J genes are TRBV9 and TRBJ2-7, with 10 bases fitting TRBD1. The ends lost 7 bases at V and 5 bases at J; junction bases unmatched: 9. Looked up from germline, CDR1 is SGDLS and CDR2 is YYNGEE. This CDR3 is built from 14 residues. Here the CDR3 DNA reads TGTGCCAGCTCCCCCGGGACAGGGGTCAACGAGCAGTACTTC. Encoded protein: CASSPGTGVNEQYF. Filled out from reference TRBV9 and TRBJ2-7, the complete variable domain reads DSGVTQTPKHLITATGQRVTLRCSPRSGDLSVYWYQQSLDQGLQFLIQYYNGEERAKGNILERFSAQQFPDLHSELNLSSLELGDSALYFCASSPGTGVNEQYFGPGTRLTVT.

This clonotype was detected ten times or more. The chain uses TRBV5-1 and TRBJ2-2, with a weak D call TRBD1 (5 bases). This CDR3 comprises 15 residues. The germline V gene has CDR1 SGHRS and CDR2 YFSETQ. The V end lost 4 bases, the J end lost 1 base, and 11 bases lay between the germline ends. The DNA of the CDR3 is TGCGCCAGCAGCGTGACAGCGTTGAACACCGGGGAGCTGTTTTTT. Its protein is CASSVTALNTGELFF.

The sample holds many counts of this clonotype. This chain uses TRBV7-3 with TRBJ1-1; no firm D call. Looked up from germline, CDR1 is SGHTA and CDR2 is FQGTGA. V was pared by 0 bases and J by 4 bases, with 9 bases between. This CDR3 spans 14 amino acids. In nucleotides, the CDR3 is TGTGCCAGCAGCTTAACAGAGGGAAGCACTGAAGCTTTCTTT. It specifies CASSLTEGSTEAFF.

Judged by abundance, this clonotype is medium-sized. The chain is built from TRBV7-2 and TRBJ2-7; TRBD2 matches at 9 bases. Germline CDR1 reads SGHTA; CDR2 reads FQGNSA. J was trimmed by 7 bases and V by 3 bases; bases with no gene match: 10. This CDR3 has 15 residues. CDR3 bases: TGTGCCAGCAGCTTTTTTAGCGGGAGAGCGTGGGAGCAGTACTTC. Residues: CASSFFSGRAWEQYF.

This clonotype showed up many times. V and J are TRBV18 and TRBJ1-4; D unclear. Deletions cut 2 bases from V and 8 bases from J, with 9 bases between. CDR1 is KGHSH and CDR2 is LQKENI in the germline V gene. This CDR3 spans 13 amino acids. Here the CDR3 reads CASSPREGEKLFF. CDR3 DNA sequence: TGTGCCAGCTCACCAAGGGAGGGAGAAAAACTGTTTTTT.

The chain is built from TRBV27 and TRBJ2-3, with no clear D. V lost 4 bases to trimming and J lost 3 bases, with 11 bases between them. Germline V gene data show CDR1 as MNHEY and CDR2 as SMNVEV (reference sequence). The CDR3 extends over 14 amino acids. CDR3 DNA sequence: TGTGCCAGCAGTTCCGTAAGACGAACAGATACGCAGTATTTT. Protein sequence: CASSSVRRTDTQYF.

This clonotype was observed many times. The V and J genes are TRBV28 and TRBJ1-2, with 10 bases identical to TRBD1. This CDR3 is built from 15 residues. Germline V CDR1 and CDR2: MDHEN, SYDVKM. After removal of 5 bases from V and 5 bases from J, the junction contained 8 bases not matched to a gene. The CDR3 nucleotides are TGTGCCAGCAGTCCTCGGGACAGGGGAGGGTATGGCTACACCTTC. Protein: CASSPRDRGGYGYTF.